This T cell receptor (beta chain) was captured in a study of T cell responses to AZD1222 COVID-19 vaccine. The repertoire was sequenced with immunoSEQ multiplex PCR; TCRdb's copy has only in-frame clones and lacks some. Here the sample spans about 97,000 clones, over 75% being singletons. Germline CDR1 SGHNT, CDR2 YYREEE (reference sequence). Trimming removed 1 base from V and 3 bases from J, with 7 bases in between. The CDR3 spans 13 residues. This TCR was recovered from an adult in good health. The sequenced sample was peripheral blood, obtained on day 0 of AZD1222 vaccination. This rearrangement joins TRBV5-4 to TRBJ1-2; D is unresolved. The CDR3 DNA reads TGTGCCAGCAGCTTGCTAACGGACTATGGCTACACCTTC. Translation gives CASSLLTDYGYTF.